This entry concerns a single T cell receptor beta chain. CDR3 length: 15 amino acids. CDR1 and CDR2 from the germline V gene are SGHVS and FQNEAQ. The trim removed 0 bases at V and 10 bases at J, leaving 5 bases unmatched. The data stem from a study of blood T cell repertoires in COVID-19. Study-level background: Specimens from acute and convalescent COVID-19 originated in the United States, Italy and Spain. Sources were T cells, B-cell-depleted T cells, or PBMCs; the material itself was cDNA or gDNA.

Authors' methods: By means of reference gene primer amplification, nucleated cell counts were estimated. Data came from immunoSEQ multiplex PCR; TCRdb stores just in-frame clones and leaves some out. Clonal size and the V and J genes are those of that table, whereas D and trimming came from the DNA. The sample consists of around 300,000 clones, about nine tenths of them appearing once. Specimen: peripheral blood. The receptor was derived from a woman under 40 with active or convalescent COVID-19. The genes are TRBV7-8 and TRBJ1-6; 8 bases agree with TRBD1. This chain's CDR3 is CASSLAQGDGSPLHF. Here the CDR3 DNA reads TGTGCCAGCAGCTTAGCACAGGGGGACGGGTCACCCCTCCACTTT. The full variable domain, its missing parts supplied by reference TRBV7-8 and TRBJ1-6, is GAGVSQSPRYKVAKRGQDVALRCDPISGHVSLFWYQQALGQGPEFLTYFQNEAQLDKSGLPSDRFFAERPEGSVSTLKIQRTQQEDSAVYLCASSLAQGDGSPLHFGNGTRLTVT.